This is a list of T cell receptor beta chains from one sample in a study of T cell responses to AZD1222 COVID-19 vaccine. The data were produced by immunoSEQ multiplex PCR, yet TCRdb's version contains in-frame clones alone and is incomplete. The table records about 110,000 clones, roughly 88% of them present only once. Sequenced material: peripheral blood, taken on day 0 of AZD1222 vaccination. All receptors come from an adult in good health. Both conserved end residues are part of each CDR3.

TRBV3-1/TRBV3-2	TRBJ1-1	CASSQVNTEAFF
TRBV18	TRBJ1-5	CASSSHPLPNQPQHF
TRBV4-2	TRBJ1-3	CASSQDFWDPQAGNTIYF
TRBV5-6	TRBJ1-2	CASSLEQTGGVYGYTF
TRBV11-3	TRBJ1-2	CASSLGRDYGYTF
TRBV27	TRBJ1-6	CASSLGGAYNSPLHF
TRBV6-4	TRBJ1-6	CASSERRSGNSPLHF
TRBV27	TRBJ1-1	CASSLSRPAWRRTEAFF
TRBV5-6	TRBJ1-6	CASSSGILSSPLHF
TRBV5-4	TRBJ2-7	CASSGDREKYF
TRBV7-2	TRBJ1-5	CASSLAGHNQPQHF
TRBV5-1	TRBJ1-3	CASSPVGRRSGNTIYF
TRBV10-3	TRBJ1-5	CAISNDRAQGQPQHF
TRBV5-6	TRBJ2-5	CASSSSGGQETQYF
TRBV11-2	TRBJ1-3	CASSWGQGMEFGSGNTIYF
TRBV5-1	TRBJ2-2	CASNERGGTTGELFF
TRBV6-5	TRBJ1-2	CASTLSFGMFDGYTF
TRBV6-6	TRBJ1-2	CASSADRGYYGYTF
TRBV11-3	TRBJ1-6	CASSLVRGGSPLHF
TRBV5-6	TRBJ2-3	CASSFGENTQYF
TRBV5-4	TRBJ2-3	CASSRDLAGTDTQYF
TRBV27	TRBJ1-4	CATEDRVDRTTNEKLFF
TRBV2	TRBJ2-3	CASEGQATDTQYF